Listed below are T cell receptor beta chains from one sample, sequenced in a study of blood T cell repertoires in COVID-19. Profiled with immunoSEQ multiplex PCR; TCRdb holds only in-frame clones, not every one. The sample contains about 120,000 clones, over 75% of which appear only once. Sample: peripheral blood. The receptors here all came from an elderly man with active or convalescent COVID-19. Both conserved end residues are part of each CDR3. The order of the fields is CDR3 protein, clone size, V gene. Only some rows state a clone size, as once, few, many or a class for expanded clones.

CASSFRQGYNYGYTF NA TRBV27
CASSSPTGGGRTDTQYF few TRBV7-6
CASSVGQGVGNTEAFF NA TRBV9
CASSLGSGGKDSTEAFF NA TRBV11-2
CATSRPSGEGYGYTF NA TRBV15
CASTRLAGGRNEQYF NA TRBV27
CASSLASGAGYTF NA TRBV7-9
CATSSGLTSGGYNEQFF NA TRBV15
CASRRDTSYEQYF NA TRBV6-5
CSVETGGRYGYTF NA TRBV29-1
CASRPGLAGGLHYEQYF few TRBV12-2
CARSLGRGDTILYEQYF NA TRBV5-3
CASSLLRLAGGRDTQYF NA TRBV7-2
CASRKETGADTQYF once TRBV5-1
CASSLYRDGYTF NA TRBV7-2
CASSSHQGARETQYF NA TRBV27
CASSLVGQDSGNTIYF NA TRBV7-6
CASSLGRVIGYGYTF NA TRBV5-6
CAWSVPTGPDTF once TRBV30
CASSLRGTSGNTIYF few TRBV27